These 27 T cell receptor beta chains were sequenced from one sample in a study of OX40 agonist ivuxolimab in advanced cancers. Profiled with immunoSEQ multiplex PCR; TCRdb holds only in-frame clones, not every one. The sample has 20,000 to 30,000 clones; around 89% are singletons. Specimen: CD4+ or CD8+ T cells sorted from blood, collected in a trial of the OX40 agonist ivuxolimab. The receptors were sampled from an adult with an advanced solid tumor such as melanoma, head and neck, liver or kidney cancer.

The V call is TRBV15, the J call TRBJ2-7, with a possible D match to TRBD1 (5 bases). CDR1 is LNHNV, CDR2 YYDKDF, per germline (reference sequence). CDR3 size: 13 residues. V was cut by 1 base and J by 4 bases, with 8 bases left in between. Written as DNA, the CDR3 is TGTGCCACCAGCAGAGGACAGCTTTACGAGCAGTACTTC. This sequence encodes CATSRGQLYEQYF.

As to this clone: Other DNA sequences in the same sample also yield this CDR3. The chain carries TRBV4-3 and TRBJ2-3; 8 nucleotides align to TRBD2. The J segment lost 0 bases and the V segment lost 2 bases, leaving 7 bases of the junction unmatched. This CDR3 comprises 17 residues. Germline V gene sequence: CDR1 LGHNA, CDR2 YSLEER. This CDR3 reads CASSQRGLAGSTDTQYF. CDR3 in DNA: TGCGCCAGCAGCCAACGCGGACTAGCAGGGAGCACAGATACGCAGTATTTT.

V is TRBV7-9 and J is TRBJ2-7; TRBD2 aligns across 8 bases. CDR3 size: 13 residues. The V gene's germline CDR1 is SEHNR and CDR2 FQNEAQ (reference sequence). V was clipped by 11 bases and J by 1 base; unmatched bases: 7. The CDR3: CAGVAGTSYEQYF. DNA of the CDR3: TGTGCCGGCGTAGCGGGAACGTCCTACGAGCAGTACTTC.

The chain combines TRBV5-8 with TRBJ1-1; D remains ambiguous. The CDR3 totals 15 residues. CDR1 and CDR2 from the germline V gene are SGHTS and YDEGEE. V was clipped by 4 bases and J by 0 bases, with 13 bases between them. CDR3 nucleotides: TGTGCCAGCAGCCCCCGAGGATTCCTGAACACTGAAGCTTTCTTT. This translates into CASSPRGFLNTEAFF.

This rearrangement joins TRBV4-1 to TRBJ2-3, with D possibly TRBD2 on 5 matching bases. Germline CDR1 and CDR2: MGHRA and YSYEKL. V was clipped by 2 bases and J by 6 bases, with 15 bases between them. The CDR3 loop spans 15 amino acids. Here the CDR3 reads CASSQYSGVSDTQYF. The CDR3 DNA reads as TGCGCCAGCAGCCAATACAGCGGAGTATCCGATACGCAGTATTTT.

The chain combines TRBV29-1 with TRBJ2-7, with 10 nucleotides matching TRBD1. Per germline, CDR1 SQVTM and CDR2 ANQGSEA. Trimming at V came to 4 bases and at J to 3 bases, leaving 6 bases not matched to a gene. The CDR3 runs 14 residues. CDR3 in DNA: TGCAGCGTTGTTCGGGACAGGGGAAACTACGAGCAGTACTTC. Translated: CSVVRDRGNYEQYF.

The chain carries TRBV6-1 and TRBJ2-2; D may be TRBD1 (5 bases). Trimming removed 0 bases from V and 7 bases from J, with 12 bases in between. Per germline, CDR1 MNHNS and CDR2 SASEGT. CDR3 length: 15 amino acids. In DNA form, the CDR3 reads TGTGCCAGCAGTGAAGCGCAGGGTATCCACGGGGAGCTGTTTTTT. Protein product: CASSEAQGIHGELFF.

The V and J genes are TRBV5-6 and TRBJ1-5, with a possible D match to TRBD1 (5 bases). The CDR3 has 13 residues. V lost 4 bases and J lost 4, with 9 bases in between. CDR1 and CDR2 (germline): SGHDT, YYEEEE. CDR3: CASSRGDNQPQHF. CDR3 nucleotides: TGTGCCAGCAGCCGAGGGGATAATCAGCCCCAGCATTTT. Filled out from reference TRBV5-6 and TRBJ1-5, the complete variable domain reads DAGVTQSPTHLIKTRGQQVTLRCSPKSGHDTVSWYQQALGQGPQFIFQYYEEEERQRGNFPDRFSGHQFPNYSSELNVNALLLGDSALYLCASSRGDNQPQHFGDGTRLSIL.

The CDR3: CASSFREMGPNTEAFF. For the CDR3, the DNA is TGCGCCAGCAGCTTCAGGGAAATGGGCCCGAACACTGAAGCTTTCTTT. The chain joins TRBV5-1 to TRBJ1-1; the D gene is possibly TRBD1 (5 bases). Germline values: CDR1 SGHRS, CDR2 YFSETQ. CDR3 size: 16 residues. Trimming left V 2 bases short and J 1 base short, with 15 bases between. The full variable domain, completed using reference TRBV5-1 and TRBJ1-1, is KAGVTQTPRYLIKTRGQQVTLSCSPISGHRSVSWYQQTPGQGLQFLFEYFSETQRNKGNFPGRFSGRQFSNSRSEMNVSTLELGDSALYLCASSFREMGPNTEAFFGQGTRLTVV.

The chain is built from TRBV4-1 and TRBJ2-1, with TRBD2 matching over 12 bases. With V trimmed by 1 base and J by 9 bases, 7 bases remained unmatched. Germline V gives CDR1 MGHRA, CDR2 YSYEKL. This CDR3 has 16 residues. In DNA form, the CDR3 reads TGCGCCAGCAGCCAAGTCCTAGCGGGAGGGCCGGGTGAGCAGTTCTTC. The encoded protein is CASSQVLAGGPGEQFF.

The chain is built from TRBV28 and TRBJ1-1; D is ambiguous. This CDR3 spans 16 amino acids. V lost 6 bases and J lost 0, with 17 bases in between. CDR1 is MDHEN and CDR2 is SYDVKM in the germline V gene. CDR3 protein: CASRMDWEGMNTEAFF. CDR3 DNA: TGTGCCAGCAGGATGGACTGGGAGGGCATGAACACTGAAGCTTTCTTT.

This chain connects TRBV5-1 to TRBJ1-5, with 10 bases fitting TRBD1. Per germline, CDR1 SGHRS and CDR2 YFSETQ. The CDR3 is 16 amino acids. Trimming at V came to 2 bases and at J to 4 bases, leaving 6 bases not matched to a gene. The CDR3 coding sequence is TGCGCCAGCAGCTTTGGGACAGGGGCTAGTAATCAGCCCCAGCATTTT. Translating it yields CASSFGTGASNQPQHF. The full variable domain, in which reference TRBV5-1 and TRBJ1-5 provide the parts outside the CDR3, is KAGVTQTPRYLIKTRGQQVTLSCSPISGHRSVSWYQQTPGQGLQFLFEYFSETQRNKGNFPGRFSGRQFSNSRSEMNVSTLELGDSALYLCASSFGTGASNQPQHFGDGTRLSIL.

The sample holds one count of this clone. CDR3 region: CAWSVIAGEETQYF. The CDR3 DNA is TGTGCCTGGAGTGTAATAGCGGGAGAAGAGACCCAGTACTTC. V gene TRBV30 combines with J gene TRBJ2-5, with 9 bases aligning to TRBD2. Germline CDR1 and CDR2: GTSNPN and SVGIG (reference sequence). J lost 3 bases, V lost 0 bases, and 2 bases had no gene match. The CDR3 contains 14 residues.

The J gene is TRBJ2-5, the V gene TRBV10-1, with D maybe TRBD2 (6 bases). V was cut by 3 bases and J by 2 bases, with 13 bases left in between. CDR3 length: 15 amino acids. CDR1 WNHNN and CDR2 SYGVQD come from the germline V gene (reference sequence). The DNA for the CDR3 is TGCGCCAGCAGTGATTGGTCGGGGGAACAAGAGACCCAGTACTTC. Translated, it gives CASSDWSGEQETQYF.

This chain uses TRBV19 with TRBJ2-6, with 12 bases matching TRBD1. Germline V CDR1 and CDR2: LNHDA, SQIVND (reference sequence). The CDR3 spans 17 residues. Losses at the gene ends were 9 bases for V and 3 bases for J; bases not matched to a gene: 9. CDR3 nucleotides: TGTGCCAGCAATTCCCGGGACAGGGGGCTTGGGGCCAACGTCCTGACTTTC. Translated, it gives CASNSRDRGLGANVLTF. Using reference TRBV19 and TRBJ2-6 for the parts outside the CDR3, the full variable domain is DGGITQSPKYLFRKEGQNVTLSCEQNLNHDAMYWYRQDPGQGLRLIYYSQIVNDFQKGDIAEGYSVSREKKESFPLTVTSAQKNPTAFYLCASNSRDRGLGANVLTFGAGSRLTVL.

The J gene is TRBJ2-3, the V gene TRBV2; tentative D call: TRBD2 (6 bases). Trimming removed 3 bases at V and 6 bases at J, with 13 bases between. CDR1 SNHLY and CDR2 FYNNEI come from the germline V gene. This CDR3 is built from 14 residues. As DNA, the CDR3 is TGTGCCAGCAGTGAGGGACTCCGGATGGATACGCAGTATTTT. The encoded protein is CASSEGLRMDTQYF.

The gene calls are TRBV6-6 and TRBJ2-4; D is possibly TRBD2 (6 bases). Trimming pared 4 bases from V and 5 bases from J, leaving 12 bases between. Germline-derived CDR1 and CDR2 are MNHNY and SVGAGI (reference sequence). This CDR3 region has 14 residues. DNA of the CDR3: TGTGCCAGCAGTTCGACGGGGGACCAAAACATTCAGTACTTC. It translates to CASSSTGDQNIQYF.

V gene TRBV10-3 combines with J gene TRBJ1-1, with TRBD1 identical over 12 bases. Germline V gene sequence: CDR1 ENHRY, CDR2 SYGVKD. The CDR3 runs 13 residues. Germline trimming cut 6 bases from V and 11 bases from J; bases unmatched to any gene: 7. The CDR3 region has the DNA TGTGCCATCAGACCCTGGGACAGGGGGCCGGCTTTCTTT. As protein: CAIRPWDRGPAFF.

This sequence joins TRBV29-1 and TRBJ1-4; no reliable D call. Germline CDR1 reads SQVTM; CDR2 reads ANQGSEA. Trimming pared 2 bases from V and 10 bases from J, leaving 11 bases between. This CDR3 contains 12 residues. The CDR3 nucleotides are TGCAGCGTTGAAAATATGGGAGGAAAACTGTTTTTT. It codes for CSVENMGGKLFF. The full variable domain, in which reference TRBV29-1 and TRBJ1-4 provide the parts outside the CDR3, is SAVISQKPSRDICQRGTSLTIQCQVDSQVTMMFWYRQQPGQSLTLIATANQGSEATYESGFVIDKFPISRPNLTFSTLTVSNMSPEDSSIYLCSVENMGGKLFFGSGTQLSVL.

This chain uses TRBV5-6 with TRBJ2-5; TRBD2 might be the D (6 bases). Germline loops: CDR1 SGHDT, CDR2 YYEEEE. This CDR3 has 11 residues. The germline V and J ends were trimmed by 4 bases and 6 bases, with 7 bases remaining between them. The CDR3 protein is CASSGGKTQYF. CDR3 DNA sequence: TGTGCCAGCAGCGGAGGGAAGACCCAGTACTTC.

The chain employs TRBV6-5 and TRBJ2-1; D possibly corresponds to TRBD1 (6 bases). The CDR3 is 11 residues long. V lost 8 bases and J lost 7, with 9 bases in between. Per the germline V gene, CDR1 is MNHEY and CDR2 is SVGAGI. The CDR3 DNA sequence: TGTGCCAGCCACAGGGATAATGAGCAGTTCTTC. Protein product: CASHRDNEQFF.

The J gene is TRBJ2-7, the V gene TRBV5-4; perhaps TRBD2 as D (6 bases). The length of the CDR3 is 14 residues. V shed 0 bases and J shed 10 bases, with 17 bases lying between them. CDR1 is SGHNT and CDR2 is YYREEE in the germline V gene (reference sequence). The DNA for the CDR3 is TGTGCCAGCAGCTTGGATCCTAGCGCCTCGGAACAGTACTTC. Translating it yields CASSLDPSASEQYF.

This chain connects TRBV28 to TRBJ2-4; 8 bases line up with TRBD1. J gave up 3 bases and V 6 bases, and 4 bases lay outside the gene matches. CDR1 is MDHEN and CDR2 is SYDVKM in the germline V gene. The CDR3 covers 14 residues. The CDR3 region is CASSPGGVKNIQYF. For the CDR3, the DNA is TGTGCCAGCAGCCCAGGGGGCGTCAAAAACATTCAGTACTTC.

The V call is TRBV7-9, the J call TRBJ2-7, with D tentatively TRBD1 or TRBD2 (5 bases each). The CDR3 totals 12 residues. CDR1 and CDR2 from the germline V gene are SEHNR and FQNEAQ (reference sequence). The V gene lost 3 bases and the J gene lost 9 bases, with 12 bases spanning the gap. The CDR3 coding sequence is TGTGCCAGCAGCTTGGGACGGCAGGGGCAGTACTTC. Its protein product is CASSLGRQGQYF.

The chain carries TRBV27 and TRBJ1-5; a possible D gene is TRBD1 (5 bases). The CDR3 has 13 amino acids. Looked up from germline, CDR1 is MNHEY and CDR2 is SMNVEV (reference sequence). Trimming cost V 1 base and J 11 bases, with 12 bases left between them. The CDR3: CASSLWGVGAQHF. CDR3 DNA: TGTGCCAGCAGTTTATGGGGGGTGGGGGCCCAGCATTTT.

V and J are TRBV5-1 and TRBJ1-1; weak D call: TRBD1 (6 bases). CDR1 SGHRS and CDR2 YFSETQ come from the germline V gene. The CDR3 totals 17 residues. V dropped 3 bases and J dropped 1 base, with 19 bases sitting between them. CDR3 region: CASSSYRYRDKNTEAFF. For the CDR3, the DNA is TGCGCCAGCAGCTCGTATCGTTACAGGGACAAGAACACTGAAGCTTTCTTT.

This clone is categorized as medium-sized. The chain employs TRBV4-1 and TRBJ2-7; D is unclear. Germline V gene data show CDR1 as MGHRA and CDR2 as YSYEKL. This CDR3 is built from 14 residues. V lost 7 bases to trimming and J lost 0 bases, with 13 bases between them. CDR3 region: CASTAEGLSYEQYF. CDR3 DNA: TGCGCCAGCACCGCCGAAGGGCTCTCCTACGAGCAGTACTTC.